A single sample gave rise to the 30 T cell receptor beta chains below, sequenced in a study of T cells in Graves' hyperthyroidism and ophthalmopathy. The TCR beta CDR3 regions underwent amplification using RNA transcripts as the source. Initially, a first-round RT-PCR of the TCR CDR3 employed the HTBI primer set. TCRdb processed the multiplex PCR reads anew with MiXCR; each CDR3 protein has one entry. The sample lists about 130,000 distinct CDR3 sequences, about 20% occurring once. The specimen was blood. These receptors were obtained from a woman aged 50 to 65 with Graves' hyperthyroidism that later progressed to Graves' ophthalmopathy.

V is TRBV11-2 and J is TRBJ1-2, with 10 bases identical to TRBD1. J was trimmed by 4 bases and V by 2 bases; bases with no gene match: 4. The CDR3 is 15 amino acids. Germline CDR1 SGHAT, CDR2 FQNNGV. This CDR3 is CASSLNGDRGYGYTF. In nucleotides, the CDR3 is TGTGCCAGCAGCTTAAACGGGGACAGGGGCTATGGCTACACCTTC.

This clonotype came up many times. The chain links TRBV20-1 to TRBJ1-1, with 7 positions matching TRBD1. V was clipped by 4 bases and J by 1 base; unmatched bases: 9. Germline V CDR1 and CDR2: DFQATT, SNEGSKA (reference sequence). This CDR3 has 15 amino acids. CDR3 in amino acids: CSANRGNTENTEAFF. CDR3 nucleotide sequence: TGCAGTGCTAACAGGGGAAACACTGAGAACACTGAAGCTTTCTTT.

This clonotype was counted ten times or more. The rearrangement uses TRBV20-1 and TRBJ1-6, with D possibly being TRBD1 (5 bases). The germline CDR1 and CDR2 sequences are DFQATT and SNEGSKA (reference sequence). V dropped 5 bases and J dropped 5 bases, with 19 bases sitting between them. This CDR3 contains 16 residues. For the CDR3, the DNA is TGCAGTGCTCCCGCGGGTCTGACAGAAGATAATTCACCCCTCCACTTT. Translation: CSAPAGLTEDNSPLHF.

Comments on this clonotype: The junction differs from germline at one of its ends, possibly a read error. Here the CDR3 reads CASRLAGNTGGLFF. DNA for the CDR3: TGTGCCAGCCGACTAGCGGGAAACACCGGGGGGCTGTTTTTT. The V gene is TRBV7-3, the J gene TRBJ2-2; 11 nucleotides match TRBD2. There are 14 residues in the CDR3. Germline values: CDR1 SGHTA, CDR2 FQGTGA.

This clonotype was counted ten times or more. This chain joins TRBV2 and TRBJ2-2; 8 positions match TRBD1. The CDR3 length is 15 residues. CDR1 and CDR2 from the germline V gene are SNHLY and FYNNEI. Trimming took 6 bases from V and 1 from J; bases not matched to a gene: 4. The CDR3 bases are TGTGCCAGCAGACCCGGGACAGGGAACACCGGGGAGCTGTTTTTT. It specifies CASRPGTGNTGELFF.

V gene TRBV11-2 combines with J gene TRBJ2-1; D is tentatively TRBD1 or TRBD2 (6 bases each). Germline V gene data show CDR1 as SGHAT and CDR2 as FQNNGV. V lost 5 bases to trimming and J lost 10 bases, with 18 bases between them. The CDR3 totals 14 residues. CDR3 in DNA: TGTGCCAGCAGCATCATAGGGGGGACGAGGGAGCAGTTCTTC. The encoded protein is CASSIIGGTREQFF.

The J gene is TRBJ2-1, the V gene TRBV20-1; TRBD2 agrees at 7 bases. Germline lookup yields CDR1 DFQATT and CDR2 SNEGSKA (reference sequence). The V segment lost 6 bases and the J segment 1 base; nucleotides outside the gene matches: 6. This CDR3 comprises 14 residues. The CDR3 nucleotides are TGCAGTGCCTCTAGCGGCCCGTCCTACAATGAGCAGTTCTTC. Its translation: CSASSGPSYNEQFF.

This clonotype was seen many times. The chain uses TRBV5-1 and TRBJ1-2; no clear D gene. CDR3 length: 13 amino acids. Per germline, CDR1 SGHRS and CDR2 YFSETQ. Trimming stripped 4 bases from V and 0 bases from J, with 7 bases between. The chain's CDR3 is CASSREANYGYTF. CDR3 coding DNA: TGCGCCAGCAGCAGGGAAGCTAACTATGGCTACACCTTC.

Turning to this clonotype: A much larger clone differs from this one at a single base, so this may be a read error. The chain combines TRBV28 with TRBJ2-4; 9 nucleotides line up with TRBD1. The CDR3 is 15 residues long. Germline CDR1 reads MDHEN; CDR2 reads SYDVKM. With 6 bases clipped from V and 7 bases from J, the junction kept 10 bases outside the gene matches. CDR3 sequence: CASSHLGQGKNIQYF. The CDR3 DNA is TGTGCCAGCAGCCACCTCGGACAGGGGAAGAACATTCAGTACTTC. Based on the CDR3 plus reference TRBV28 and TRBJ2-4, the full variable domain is DVKVTQSSRYLVKRTGEKVFLECVQDMDHENMFWYRQDPGLGLRLIYFSYDVKMKEKGDIPEGYSVSREKKERFSLILESASTNQTSMYLCASSHLGQGKNIQYFGAGTRLSVL.

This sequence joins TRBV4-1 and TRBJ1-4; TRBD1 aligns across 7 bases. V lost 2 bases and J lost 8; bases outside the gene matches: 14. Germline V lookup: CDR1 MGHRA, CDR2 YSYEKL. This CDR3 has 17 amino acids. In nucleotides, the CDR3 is TGCGCCAGCAGCCAATCCCGACAGGGACTGGATAAAGAAAAACTGTTTTTT. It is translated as CASSQSRQGLDKEKLFF.

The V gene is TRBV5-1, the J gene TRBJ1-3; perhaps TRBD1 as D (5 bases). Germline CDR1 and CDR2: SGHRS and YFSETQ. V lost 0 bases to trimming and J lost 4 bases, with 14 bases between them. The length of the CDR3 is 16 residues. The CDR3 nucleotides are TGCGCCAGCAGCTTGGCCTCCGGGACGGAAGGAAACACCATATATTTT. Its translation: CASSLASGTEGNTIYF.

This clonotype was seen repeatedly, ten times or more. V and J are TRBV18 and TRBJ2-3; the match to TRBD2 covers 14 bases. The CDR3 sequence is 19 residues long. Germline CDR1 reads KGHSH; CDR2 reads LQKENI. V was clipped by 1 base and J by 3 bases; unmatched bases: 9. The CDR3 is CASSPLTGLAGVRTDTQYF. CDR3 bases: TGTGCCAGCTCACCACTCACGGGACTAGCGGGAGTAAGGACAGATACGCAGTATTTT.

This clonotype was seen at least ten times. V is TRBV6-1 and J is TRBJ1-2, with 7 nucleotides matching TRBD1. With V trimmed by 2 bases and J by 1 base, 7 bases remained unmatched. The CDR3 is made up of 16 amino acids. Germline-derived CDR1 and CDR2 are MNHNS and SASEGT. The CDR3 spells CASSETLQGVNYGYTF. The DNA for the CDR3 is TGTGCCAGCAGTGAAACACTCCAGGGGGTTAACTATGGCTACACCTTC.

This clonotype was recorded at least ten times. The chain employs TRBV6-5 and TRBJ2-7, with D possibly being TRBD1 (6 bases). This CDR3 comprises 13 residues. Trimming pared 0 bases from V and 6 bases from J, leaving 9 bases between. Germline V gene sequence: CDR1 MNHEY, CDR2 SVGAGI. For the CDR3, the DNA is TGTGCCAGCAGTTACTCGAACAGGGTCGAGCAGTACTTC. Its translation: CASSYSNRVEQYF.

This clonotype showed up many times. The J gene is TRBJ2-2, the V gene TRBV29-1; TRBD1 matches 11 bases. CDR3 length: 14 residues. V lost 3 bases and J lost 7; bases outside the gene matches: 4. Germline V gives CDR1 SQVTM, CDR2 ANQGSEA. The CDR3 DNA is TGCAGCGTTGATGGACAGGGGGCCGGCGGGGAGCTGTTTTTT. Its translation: CSVDGQGAGGELFF.

Written as DNA, the CDR3 is TGTGCCAGCAGTTTAGGACAGGTTGGGGATACGCAGTATTTT. Its protein product is CASSLGQVGDTQYF. V gene TRBV27 combines with J gene TRBJ2-3; 7 nucleotides agree with TRBD1. After removal of 2 bases from V and 6 bases from J, the junction contained 5 bases not matched to a gene. This CDR3 has 14 residues. Germline loops: CDR1 MNHEY, CDR2 SMNVEV (reference sequence).

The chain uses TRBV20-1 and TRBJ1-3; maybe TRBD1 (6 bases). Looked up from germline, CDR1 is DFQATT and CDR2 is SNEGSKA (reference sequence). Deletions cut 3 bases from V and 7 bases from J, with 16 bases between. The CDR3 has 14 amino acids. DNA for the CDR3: TGCAGTGCTAGGGAGGGCAGGGGTAGTAACACCATATATTTT. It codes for CSAREGRGSNTIYF.

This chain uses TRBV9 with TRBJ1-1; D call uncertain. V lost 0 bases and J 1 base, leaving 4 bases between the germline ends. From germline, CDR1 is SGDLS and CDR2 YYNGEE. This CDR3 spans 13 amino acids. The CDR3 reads CASSVVRNTEAFF. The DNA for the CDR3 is TGTGCCAGCAGCGTAGTGAGGAACACTGAAGCTTTCTTT.

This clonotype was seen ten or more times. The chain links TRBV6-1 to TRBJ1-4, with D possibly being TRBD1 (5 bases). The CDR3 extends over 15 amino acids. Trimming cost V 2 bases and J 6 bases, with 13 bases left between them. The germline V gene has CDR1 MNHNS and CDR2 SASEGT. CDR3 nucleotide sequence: TGTGCCAGCAGTGAAAGGGGTTTTAGCGATGAAAAACTGTTTTTT. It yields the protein CASSERGFSDEKLFF.

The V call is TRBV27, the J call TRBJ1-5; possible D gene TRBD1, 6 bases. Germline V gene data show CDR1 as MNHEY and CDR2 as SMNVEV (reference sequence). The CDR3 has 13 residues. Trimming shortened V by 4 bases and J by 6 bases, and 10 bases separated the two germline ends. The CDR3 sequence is CASSWGRGQPQHF. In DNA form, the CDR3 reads TGTGCCAGCAGTTGGGGGCGAGGTCAGCCCCAGCATTTT.

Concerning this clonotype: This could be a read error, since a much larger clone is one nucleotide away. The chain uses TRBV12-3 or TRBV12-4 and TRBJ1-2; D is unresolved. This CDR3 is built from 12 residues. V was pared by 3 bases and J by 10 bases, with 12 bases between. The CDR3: CASSLNGWDYTF. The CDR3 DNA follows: TGTGCCAGCAGTTTGAATGGTTGGGACTACACCTTC.

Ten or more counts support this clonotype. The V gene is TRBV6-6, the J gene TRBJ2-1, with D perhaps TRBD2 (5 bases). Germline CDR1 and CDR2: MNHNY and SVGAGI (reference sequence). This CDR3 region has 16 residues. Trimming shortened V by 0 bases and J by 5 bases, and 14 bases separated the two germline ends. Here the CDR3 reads CASSYSTQRSNNEQFF. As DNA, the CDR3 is TGTGCCAGCAGTTACTCGACCCAGCGGAGTAACAATGAGCAGTTCTTC.

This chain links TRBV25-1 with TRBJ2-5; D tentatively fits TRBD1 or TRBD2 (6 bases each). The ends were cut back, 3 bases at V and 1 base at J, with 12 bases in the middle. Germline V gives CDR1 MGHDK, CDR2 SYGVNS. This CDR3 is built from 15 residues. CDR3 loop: CASSEVTGAQETQYF. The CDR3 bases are TGTGCCAGCAGTGAGGTAACGGGGGCCCAAGAGACCCAGTACTTC.

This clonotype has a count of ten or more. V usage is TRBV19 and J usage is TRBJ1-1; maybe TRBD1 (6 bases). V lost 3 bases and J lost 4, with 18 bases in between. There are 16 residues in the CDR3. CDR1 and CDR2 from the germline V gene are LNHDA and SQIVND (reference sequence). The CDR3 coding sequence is TGTGCCAGTAGTATGGTTACAGGGACCGCGCGCACTGAAGCTTTCTTT. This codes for CASSMVTGTARTEAFF.

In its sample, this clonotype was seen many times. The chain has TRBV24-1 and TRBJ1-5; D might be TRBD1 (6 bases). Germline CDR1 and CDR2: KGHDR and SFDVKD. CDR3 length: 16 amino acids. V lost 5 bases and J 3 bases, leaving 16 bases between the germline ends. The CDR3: CATSGSRGAYNQPQHF. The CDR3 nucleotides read TGTGCCACCAGTGGTAGCCGGGGGGCATACAATCAGCCCCAGCATTTT.

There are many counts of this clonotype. CDR3 sequence (DNA): TGTGCCAGTAGCACCCGGGACAGAGGCAATCAGCCCCAGCATTTT. It codes for CASSTRDRGNQPQHF. The chain has TRBV19 and TRBJ1-5, with TRBD1 identical over 7 bases. V trimming: 6 bases; J trimming: 2 bases; junction bases outside the gene matches: 7. From germline, CDR1 is LNHDA and CDR2 SQIVND (reference sequence). The CDR3 runs 15 residues.

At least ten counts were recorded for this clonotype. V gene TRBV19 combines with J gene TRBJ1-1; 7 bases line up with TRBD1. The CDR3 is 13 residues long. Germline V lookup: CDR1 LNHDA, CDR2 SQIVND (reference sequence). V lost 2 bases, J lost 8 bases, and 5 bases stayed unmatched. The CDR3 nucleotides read TGTGCCAGTAGTATAAGATCGACAGGGGAAGCTTTCTTT. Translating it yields CASSIRSTGEAFF.

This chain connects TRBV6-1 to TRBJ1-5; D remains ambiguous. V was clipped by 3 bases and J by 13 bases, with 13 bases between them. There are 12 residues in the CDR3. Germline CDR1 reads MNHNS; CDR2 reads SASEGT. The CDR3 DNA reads TGTGCCAGCAGTGAGGAAAGATTTGGGCAGCATTTT. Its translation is CASSEERFGQHF.

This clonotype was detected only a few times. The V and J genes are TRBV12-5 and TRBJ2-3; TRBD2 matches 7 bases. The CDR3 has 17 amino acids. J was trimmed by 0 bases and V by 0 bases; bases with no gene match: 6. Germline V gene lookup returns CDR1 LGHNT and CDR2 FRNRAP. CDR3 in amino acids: CASGLVLSGESTDTQYF. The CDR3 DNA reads TGTGCTAGTGGTTTGGTTCTCAGCGGGGAAAGCACAGATACGCAGTATTTT.

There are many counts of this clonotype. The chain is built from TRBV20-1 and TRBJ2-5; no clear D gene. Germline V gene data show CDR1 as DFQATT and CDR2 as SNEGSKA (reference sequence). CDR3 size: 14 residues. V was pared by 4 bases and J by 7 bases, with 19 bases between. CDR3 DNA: TGCAGTGCTACAGATTGGACCGGTCCAGGGACCCAGTACTTC. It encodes CSATDWTGPGTQYF.